These T cell receptor beta chains were read from a single sample in a study of cytomegalovirus exposure and HLA in healthy donors. Sequencing used immunoSEQ multiplex PCR; TCRdb keeps in-frame clones, though not all of them. The data show hundreds of thousands of clones, around 73% seen once. The sequenced sample was PBMCs. The receptors originated from a male donor in good health and CMV-seronegative. The CDR3 runs from the conserved cysteine through the conserved F or W. A D gene is named only where the DNA matches it firmly. Size tells how often a clone was seen (once, few, many) or the class of an expanded clone, and some rows leave it out.

NA,TRBV7-9,NA,TRBJ2-3,TGTGCCAGCAGCCCCAGGGCATCAAGGACAGATACGCAGTATTTT,CASSPRASRTDTQYF
TRBD2,TRBV27,NA,TRBJ2-1,TGTGCCAGCAGTTTTGCGGGGAGGGACAATGAGCAGTTCTTC,CASSFAGRDNEQFF
TRBD1,TRBV28,NA,TRBJ1-5,TGTGCCAGCACCCGTGACAGGGCAAATCAGCCCCAGCATTTT,CASTRDRANQPQHF
TRBD2,TRBV19,NA,TRBJ2-7,TGTGCCAGTATGGGAGGGAATGACTACGAGCAGTACTTC,CASMGGNDYEQYF
NA,TRBV27,once,TRBJ1-1,TGTGCCAGCAGCTCAGGGCTTGAAGCTTTCTTT,CASSSGLEAFF
NA,TRBV6-1,NA,TRBJ2-7,TGTGCCAGCAGTGACCTCTACGAGCAGTACTTC,CASSDLYEQYF
TRBD1,TRBV9,NA,TRBJ2-7,TGTGCCAGCAGCGCGGGACAGGGTCGCTACGAGCAGTACTTC,CASSAGQGRYEQYF
NA,TRBV4-1,NA,TRBJ1-2,TGCGCCAGCAGCCAGGACTCCAGACTGGACAGAAGGTATGGCTACACCTTC,CASSQDSRLDRRYGYTF
TRBD1,TRBV10-1,NA,TRBJ2-4,TGCGCCAGCAGATTGGGACAGAAAAACATTCAGTACTTC,CASRLGQKNIQYF
NA,TRBV9,NA,TRBJ1-4,TGTGCCAGCAGCGTAGCTGAGGGGGTCGGCGAAAAACTGTTTTTT,CASSVAEGVGEKLFF
TRBD2,TRBV25-1,NA,TRBJ2-7,TGTGCCAGCAGTGGGCGGGGGAGGCCCATTTCCTACGAGCAGTACTTC,CASSGRGRPISYEQYF
NA,TRBV13,NA,TRBJ2-1,TGTGCCAGCAGCGTTACTAGTATGAATGAGCAGTTCTTC,CASSVTSMNEQFF
NA,TRBV1,NA,TRBJ1-5,TGCACCAGCAGCCAAGCTAACCGTATGACAGGGGGTGTCAATCAGCCCCAGCATTTT,CTSSQANRMTGGVNQPQHF
TRBD1,TRBV30,NA,TRBJ1-1,TGTGCCTGGAGTCATGGACAGGGGGCGTCGGACACTGAAGCTTTCTTT,CAWSHGQGASDTEAFF
NA,TRBV19,NA,TRBJ1-5,TGTGCCAGTAGTATCGCCTCACTTCGACAGCAGCCCCAGCATTTT,CASSIASLRQQPQHF
NA,TRBV5-4,NA,TRBJ1-2,TGTGCCAGCAGCTCGGGTGAGACAGGTCCCACCCTGGGGATTTATGGCTACACCTTC,CASSSGETGPTLGIYGYTF
NA,TRBV19,NA,TRBJ2-7,TGTGCCAGTAGTATAGCTCGGGTGAACGAGCAGTACTTC,CASSIARVNEQYF
NA,TRBV2,NA,TRBJ1-2,TGTGCCAGCAGTGAGGGGGCAGGCCTTCGGCATGGCTACACCTTC,CASSEGAGLRHGYTF
NA,TRBV18,once,TRBJ2-6,TGTGCCAGCTCACCACTTCCTGTTCTGGGGGCCAACGTCCTGACTTTC,CASSPLPVLGANVLTF
NA,TRBV6-1,many,TRBJ2-7,TGTGCCAGCGATCCGTCCGGCGGGGCCTACGAGCAGTACTTC,CASDPSGGAYEQYF
TRBD1,TRBV4-1,NA,TRBJ1-1,TGCGCCAGCACCCCGAGCAGGGACAGGGACTTAACTGAAGCTTTCTTT,CASTPSRDRDLTEAFF
NA,TRBV2,NA,TRBJ2-1,TGTGCCAGCAGTGCACGGTCGGGTCTCAATGAGCAGTTCTTC,CASSARSGLNEQFF
TRBD1,TRBV5-1,few,TRBJ1-1,TGCGCCAGCAGTTGGACAGGGGTCGGGAACACTGAAGCTTTCTTT,CASSWTGVGNTEAFF
NA,TRBV6-5,NA,TRBJ2-2,TGTGCCAGCATGGCCCAGGCGAACACCGGGGAGCTGTTTTTT,CASMAQANTGELFF
NA,TRBV27,NA,TRBJ2-1,TGTGCCAGCAGTTTGACATTGTACAATGAGCAGTTCTTC,CASSLTLYNEQFF
NA,TRBV19,NA,TRBJ2-1,TGTGCCAGTAGTATAGCGGGGTGGCGGGGTCGCTCCTACAATGAGCAGTTCTTC,CASSIAGWRGRSYNEQFF
NA,TRBV5-1,few,TRBJ1-4,TGCGCCAGCAGCTTGGCAGGGATCACTAATGAAAAACTGTTTTTT,CASSLAGITNEKLFF
NA,TRBV5-1,NA,TRBJ2-2,TGCGCCAGCAGCTGGGGCGGAGGGGAAGCCGGGGAGCTGTTTTTT,CASSWGGGEAGELFF
NA,TRBV18,NA,TRBJ1-4,TGTGCCAGCTCACCACGATTGGAGGAAAAACTGTTTTTT,CASSPRLEEKLFF
NA,TRBV7-9,NA,TRBJ2-3,TGTTCCAGCAGCTTACTCGACACTTTGAGCACAGATACGCAGTATTTT,CSSSLLDTLSTDTQYF
NA,TRBV6-4,few,TRBJ2-3,TGTGCCAGCAGTGACGGCGGGAGCACAGATACGCAGTATTTT,CASSDGGSTDTQYF
NA,TRBV29-1,NA,TRBJ1-2,TGCAGCGTGACGAGGGCCCGTCAAGGCTACACCTTC,CSVTRARQGYTF
TRBD1,TRBV6-1,NA,TRBJ2-5,TGTGCCAGCACTAGCAGGACAGGGTCTCAAGAGACCCAGTACTTC,CASTSRTGSQETQYF
TRBD2,TRBV7-6,NA,TRBJ2-1,TGTGCCAGCAGCCCTCTAGCGGTCTCCTACAATGAGCAGTTCTTC,CASSPLAVSYNEQFF
NA,TRBV29-1,NA,TRBJ2-7,TGCAGCGTTGAGCGGTGGGGGGCCTACGAGCAGTACTTC,CSVERWGAYEQYF
TRBD1,TRBV10-3,NA,TRBJ1-2,TGTGCCACCAGGGATTCAAGGGGGCAGGGGGGCAACTATGGCTACACCTTC,CATRDSRGQGGNYGYTF
NA,TRBV5-1,NA,TRBJ2-7,TGCGCCAGCAGCTTGGACAGGGCTAACTACGAGCAGTACTTC,CASSLDRANYEQYF
NA,TRBV27,few,TRBJ1-1,TGTGCCAGCAATCAAGGGGTTTCGAACACTGAAGCTTTCTTT,CASNQGVSNTEAFF
TRBD2,TRBV2,NA,TRBJ2-1,TGTGCCAGCAGTGCGAGGATAGCGGGAGTCAATGAGCAGTTCTTC,CASSARIAGVNEQFF
NA,TRBV2,NA,TRBJ2-4,TGTGCCAGCAGTGAGGGCGGGTTAGCCAAAAACATTCAGTACTTC,CASSEGGLAKNIQYF
NA,TRBV15,NA,TRBJ1-4,TGTGCCACCAGCCGCGCGATGCGGGGAAATGAAAAACTGTTTTTT,CATSRAMRGNEKLFF
TRBD2,TRBV9,NA,TRBJ2-3,TGTGCCAGCAGCGTAGCTCAAAAGCGGGACGCTGATACGCAGTATTTT,CASSVAQKRDADTQYF
NA,TRBV28,few,TRBJ2-3,TGTGCCAGCAGTACGACACAGGGTACAGATACGCAGTATTTT,CASSTTQGTDTQYF
NA,TRBV19,NA,TRBJ1-4,TGTGCCAGTAGTATAGCGGTTGCAACTAATGAAAAACTGTTTTTT,CASSIAVATNEKLFF
TRBD1,TRBV10-3,NA,TRBJ1-5,TGTGCCATCAGTGCGACAGGGGTTCAGCCCCAGCATTTT,CAISATGVQPQHF
TRBD2,TRBV6-5,NA,TRBJ2-2,TGTGCCAGCAGTCGCTTAGGACTAGAGGTCGGGGAGCTGTTTTTT,CASSRLGLEVGELFF
TRBD1,TRBV5-1,NA,TRBJ2-1,TGCGCCAGCAGCTTTGCCGGGACAGGGGCTGAGCAGTTCTTC,CASSFAGTGAEQFF
TRBD2,TRBV4-2,few,TRBJ2-5,TGTGCCAGCAGCTATAGCGGGCGGCCTGAAGAGACCCAGTACTTC,CASSYSGRPEETQYF
NA,TRBV7-9,few,TRBJ2-7,TGTGCCAGCAGTTTCCAGGGGAGGGGGTTAGCCAGCGAGCAGTACTTC,CASSFQGRGLASEQYF
TRBD2,TRBV9,NA,TRBJ2-3,TGTGCCAGCAGCGTAGGGGCGGGAGGGCCCGGAGATACGCAGTATTTT,CASSVGAGGPGDTQYF
NA,TRBV25-1,NA,TRBJ2-3,TGTGCCAGTGCCAATCTAGCGCGCACAGATACGCAGTATTTT,CASANLARTDTQYF
NA,TRBV7-3,NA,TRBJ2-3,TGTGCCAGCAGCTTAACAGCGGGACAAGTTGATACGCAGTATTTT,CASSLTAGQVDTQYF
NA,TRBV9,few,TRBJ2-2,TGTGCCAGCAGCGTAGGGAGCGGGGAGCTGTTTTTT,CASSVGSGELFF